These 24 T cell receptor beta chains originate from one sample sequenced in a study of tumor-infiltrating lymphocytes in localized non-small cell lung cancer (dated by TCRdb to the early 2020s). Receptor libraries were prepared by the immunoSEQ multiplex PCR assay. Here the immuneACCESS table is served through TCRdb, limited to in-frame sequences with V and J called. Missing clones are a known gap in these copies; in checked studies unresolved V genes cover under half, and the rest lacks a known reason. The sample data list about 9,300 clones, and about 80% of these were observed just once. The biggest ten clones account for around 6% of the sample. Sequenced input: uninvolved lung tissue not adjacent to the tumor. These receptors originate from a human donor with non-small cell lung cancer.

The chain is built from TRBV7-8 and TRBJ1-4; unclear D gene. This CDR3 is 13 amino acids long. V was pared by 1 base and J by 8 bases, with 8 bases between. CDR1 is SGHVS and CDR2 is FQNEAQ in the germline V gene. Here the CDR3 DNA reads TGTGCCAGCAGCTTAGTAGTGAAGGAAAAACTGTTTTTT. Encoded protein: CASSLVVKEKLFF. The variable domain in full, completed from reference TRBV7-8 and TRBJ1-4, reads GAGVSQSPRYKVAKRGQDVALRCDPISGHVSLFWYQQALGQGPEFLTYFQNEAQLDKSGLPSDRFFAERPEGSVSTLKIQRTQQEDSAVYLCASSLVVKEKLFFGSGTQLSVL.

The genes are TRBV29-1 and TRBJ2-3, with D uncertain. The CDR3 extends over 14 amino acids. Germline lookup yields CDR1 SQVTM and CDR2 ANQGSEA. The ends were cut back, 7 bases at V and 1 base at J, with 15 bases in the middle. The CDR3 coding sequence is TGCAGCGCCCCCTTTCCCAGCGGCACAGATACGCAGTATTTT. Protein product: CSAPFPSGTDTQYF.

The rearrangement joins TRBV4-1 to TRBJ1-1; D is unresolved. Trimming cost V 6 bases and J 13 bases, with 15 bases left between them. Germline CDR1 and CDR2: MGHRA and YSYEKL. The CDR3 has 11 residues. CDR3: CASRESMDYFF. CDR3 nucleotides: TGCGCCAGCAGGGAGAGTATGGATTATTTCTTT.

This clone appeared a few times. The rearrangement uses TRBV11-2 and TRBJ1-2; D is uncertain. Deletions cut 3 bases from V and 6 bases from J, with 20 bases between. CDR1 is SGHAT and CDR2 is FQNNGV in the germline V gene. The CDR3 totals 16 residues. CDR3 bases: TGTGCCAGCAGCTTCTTTGGCGGGCAGGCAGCTGATGGCTACACCTTC. Translating gives CASSFFGGQAADGYTF.

The rearrangement uses TRBV5-4 and TRBJ1-1, with D hard to call. The germline V gene has CDR1 SGHNT and CDR2 YYREEE (reference sequence). The ends were cut back, 3 bases at V and 0 bases at J, with 9 bases in the middle. The CDR3 has 14 residues. CDR3 region: CASSSMTVNTEAFF. The CDR3, as DNA: TGTGCCAGCAGCTCCATGACTGTGAACACTGAAGCTTTCTTT. The variable domain in full, with the rest retrieved from reference TRBV5-4 and TRBJ1-1, is ETGVTQSPTHLIKTRGQQVTLRCSSQSGHNTVSWYQQALGQGPQFIFQYYREEENGRGNFPPRFSGLQFPNYSSELNVNALELDDSALYLCASSSMTVNTEAFFGQGTRLTVV.

V and J are TRBV5-1 and TRBJ2-2, with D possibly TRBD2 on 6 matching bases. The ends were cut back, 6 bases at V and 6 bases at J, with 21 bases in the middle. CDR3 length equals 16 residues. CDR1 and CDR2 from the germline V gene are SGHRS and YFSETQ. The CDR3 spells CASTAGVGQRAGELFF. CDR3 DNA sequence: TGCGCCAGCACCGCTGGGGTGGGGCAGCGGGCCGGGGAGCTGTTTTTT.

This clone was seen more than once but under ten times. The rearrangement uses TRBV4-1 and TRBJ2-7; TRBD2 matches 7 bases. Germline CDR1 is MGHRA and CDR2 is YSYEKL. Unmatched junction bases numbered 13, after V lost 4 bases and J lost 4 bases. The CDR3 extends over 16 amino acids. The CDR3 DNA is TGCGCCAGCAGCCCCCTTCCGAGCGGGGCTATATACGAGCAGTACTTC. Its protein product is CASSPLPSGAIYEQYF.

This clone appeared once. This chain links TRBV30 with TRBJ2-3, with D unclear. Deletions cut 2 bases from V and 5 bases from J, with 2 bases between. The CDR3 is made up of 10 amino acids. Germline V gene sequence: CDR1 GTSNPN, CDR2 SVGIG (reference sequence). The CDR3 spells CAWSLDTQYF. CDR3 coding DNA: TGTGCCTGGAGTTTAGATACGCAGTATTTT. Full variable domain (rest looked up from reference TRBV30 and TRBJ2-3): SQTIHQWPATLVQPVGSPLSLECTVEGTSNPNLYWYRQAAGRGLQLLFYSVGIGQISSEVPQNLSASRPQDRQFILSSKKLLLSDSGFYLCAWSLDTQYFGPGTRLTVL.

The chain recombines TRBV14 with TRBJ1-3, with D unclear. This CDR3 spans 14 amino acids. With 4 bases removed from V and 3 bases from J, the gap between germline ends came to 10 bases. CDR1 SGHDN and CDR2 FVKESK come from the germline V gene. In DNA, the CDR3 is TGTGCCAGCAGCCCCCGGTACTTTGGAAACACCATATATTTT. Its translation: CASSPRYFGNTIYF.

V is TRBV6-5 and J is TRBJ1-5, with D hard to call. CDR3 size: 12 residues. V lost 6 bases, J lost 6 bases, and 9 bases lay in between. The germline V gene has CDR1 MNHEY and CDR2 SVGAGI. The CDR3 reads CASSKPFQPQHF. The CDR3 nucleotides read TGTGCCAGCAGCAAACCGTTTCAGCCCCAGCATTTT.

This clone was recorded only once. The CDR3 region has the DNA TGTGCCAGCGGCTCGGCCAGGGTACTTGAGCAGTACTTC. Residues: CASGSARVLEQYF. The V gene is TRBV6-6, the J gene TRBJ2-7; D perhaps matches TRBD1 (5 bases). The V end lost 8 bases, the J end lost 7 bases, and 18 bases lay between the germline ends. CDR3 length equals 13 residues. Germline CDR1 reads MNHNY; CDR2 reads SVGAGI (reference sequence).

This clone is deemed medium-sized (0.01 to 0.1%). The chain uses TRBV11-2 and TRBJ1-1; tentative D call: TRBD1 (6 bases). The V end was cut by 2 bases, the J end by 6 bases, with 10 bases between. Germline loops: CDR1 SGHAT, CDR2 FQNNGV. This CDR3 is built from 13 residues. CDR3 in amino acids: CASSLSRQAEAFF. The CDR3 region has the DNA TGTGCCAGCAGCTTATCGAGACAGGCTGAAGCTTTCTTT.

V is TRBV27 and J is TRBJ2-3, with D hard to call. CDR3 size: 13 residues. Per the germline V gene, CDR1 is MNHEY and CDR2 is SMNVEV (reference sequence). Trimming stripped 5 bases from V and 4 bases from J, with 10 bases between. The CDR3 nucleotides are TGTGCCAGCAGTACATCAGGCGCAGATACGCAGTATTTT. Translation: CASSTSGADTQYF.

CDR3 loop: CASGNIPRRQETQYF. The DNA for the CDR3 is TGTGCCAGCGGGAACATACCACGGAGACAAGAGACCCAGTACTTC. The rearrangement joins TRBV7-2 to TRBJ2-5; D uncertain. The CDR3 has 15 amino acids. The ends were cut back, 8 bases at V and 2 bases at J, with 18 bases in the middle. Germline CDR1 SGHTA, CDR2 FQGNSA.

This chain connects TRBV30 to TRBJ2-3, with a tentative D call TRBD1 (6 bases). This CDR3 comprises 14 residues. V was trimmed by 0 bases and J by 3 bases, leaving 10 bases between them. In germline, CDR1 is GTSNPN, CDR2 SVGIG (reference sequence). CDR3 in DNA: TGTGCCTGGAGTGTCGGCAGGGGAACAGATACGCAGTATTTT. Encoded protein: CAWSVGRGTDTQYF. The full variable domain, with the rest looked up from reference TRBV30 and TRBJ2-3, is SQTIHQWPATLVQPVGSPLSLECTVEGTSNPNLYWYRQAAGRGLQLLFYSVGIGQISSEVPQNLSASRPQDRQFILSSKKLLLSDSGFYLCAWSVGRGTDTQYFGPGTRLTVL.

The gene calls are TRBV9 and TRBJ1-2, with D perhaps TRBD1 (6 bases). The CDR3 runs to 13 residues. Deletions cut 4 bases from V and 4 bases from J, with 11 bases between. The germline gives CDR1 SGDLS, CDR2 YYNGEE. DNA of the CDR3: TGTGCCAGCAGCCCGGACAGCCGCTATGGCTACACCTTC. It specifies CASSPDSRYGYTF.

This chain connects TRBV29-1 to TRBJ1-1; 9 positions agree with TRBD1. Per the germline V gene, CDR1 is SQVTM and CDR2 is ANQGSEA. The CDR3 spans 12 residues. J lost 5 bases, V lost 7 bases, and 5 bases had no gene match. The CDR3 bases are TGCAGCGCCGGGACAGGGTATACTGAAGCTTTCTTT. As protein: CSAGTGYTEAFF.

V is TRBV5-1 and J is TRBJ2-3; the match to TRBD2 covers 9 bases. The CDR3 is 15 residues long. CDR1 and CDR2 from the germline V gene are SGHRS and YFSETQ. V lost 2 bases and J lost 2; bases outside the gene matches: 3. The CDR3 here is CASSLLAGDTDTQYF. The CDR3 nucleotides read TGCGCCAGCAGCTTATTAGCGGGAGACACAGATACGCAGTATTTT.

This rearrangement joins TRBV6-1 to TRBJ1-1; 8 nucleotides line up with TRBD1. Germline lookup yields CDR1 MNHNS and CDR2 SASEGT. The CDR3 runs to 13 residues. With V trimmed by 5 bases and J by 6 bases, 5 bases remained unmatched. DNA of the CDR3: TGTGCCAGCAGTCCAGGGGGCCTACCTGAAGCTTTCTTT. This encodes CASSPGGLPEAFF.

By share, this clone ranks as medium-sized. The CDR3 DNA is TGTGCCAGCAGCTCCAATACCCGAGGGGGGGAGCTGTTTTTT. Amino acids: CASSSNTRGGELFF. This rearrangement joins TRBV7-3 to TRBJ2-2; tentatively, D is TRBD2 (5 bases). The CDR3 is made up of 14 amino acids. The germline V gene encodes CDR1 SGHTA and CDR2 FQGTGA. V was clipped by 4 bases and J by 8 bases, with 14 bases between them. Supplemented by reference TRBV7-3 and TRBJ2-2, the full variable domain reads GAGVSQTPSNKVTEKGKYVELRCDPISGHTALYWYRQSLGQGPEFLIYFQGTGAADDSGLPNDRFFAVRPEGSVSTLKIQRTERGDSAVYLCASSSNTRGGELFFGEGSRLTVL.

This chain connects TRBV28 to TRBJ2-7; 9 nucleotides agree with TRBD1. CDR1 is MDHEN and CDR2 is SYDVKM in the germline V gene. V was pared by 9 bases and J by 0 bases, with 18 bases of the junction left unmatched. This CDR3 contains 18 residues. CDR3 sequence (DNA): TGTGCCAGTGACAGGGGGAATGTAGTGACTAGATTCTCCTACGAGCAGTACTTC. This translates into CASDRGNVVTRFSYEQYF. The variable domain in full, with the rest retrieved from reference TRBV28 and TRBJ2-7, is DVKVTQSSRYLVKRTGEKVFLECVQDMDHENMFWYRQDPGLGLRLIYFSYDVKMKEKGDIPEGYSVSREKKERFSLILESASTNQTSMYLCASDRGNVVTRFSYEQYFGPGTRLTVT.

The chain couples TRBV5-1 to TRBJ2-5, with 9 positions matching TRBD2. The V gene end was trimmed by 2 bases and the J gene end by 1 base; junction bases not matched to a gene: 3. Germline V gene data show CDR1 as SGHRS and CDR2 as YFSETQ. The CDR3 runs 15 residues. The CDR3 DNA reads TGCGCCAGCAGCTTCCAGACTAGCGGCCAAGAGACCCAGTACTTC. Protein sequence: CASSFQTSGQETQYF.

This sequence joins TRBV7-8 and TRBJ1-2; 7 bases line up with TRBD1. The CDR3 sequence is 14 residues long. The ends lost 5 bases at V and 1 base at J; junction bases unmatched: 4. In germline, CDR1 is SGHVS, CDR2 FQNEAQ. As DNA, the CDR3 is TGTGCCAGCAGCCAAGGGACAGTTAACTATGGCTACACCTTC. Its translation: CASSQGTVNYGYTF.

The sample holds one count of this clone. The CDR3 coding sequence is TGTGCCGGGTTGAGCGGAAACACCATATATTTT. It encodes CAGLSGNTIYF. This chain connects TRBV4-2 to TRBJ1-3; D is undetermined. V was shortened by 11 bases and J by 4 bases, with 9 bases between the two germline ends. The CDR3 is 11 residues long. CDR1 and CDR2 (germline): LGHNA, YNFKEQ.